This T cell receptor (beta chain) originates from a study of cytomegalovirus exposure and HLA in healthy donors listed by TCRdb under 2017. A note on the overall study: According to an earlier analysis of a few hundred of the donors, 150 million to 200 million T cells yielded roughly 110 million unique TCR beta sequences and approximately 280 Gb of sequence data. An early release covering around 630 HLA-typed donors comprised about 300 gigabases of sequencing data and around 80 million unique TCR sequences. The genetic ancestry cluster associated with self-reported Caucasian donors included 81% of the roughly 390 genotyped donors. The study was designed to test whether signatures of past pathogen exposure could be identified by cataloging public T cell receptors. The study profiled the T cell repertoires of hundreds of subjects by immunosequencing and related them to cytomegalovirus serostatus. A separate validation cohort of roughly 110 different subjects was used in addition to the 666-subject first cohort. To predict cytomegalovirus infection status, the study brought together high-throughput TCR immunosequencing, statistical association of individual TCRs with disease status, and machine learning. In a later analysis, previously published TCR beta repertoires from several hundred donors were re-analyzed and high-resolution HLA genotyping was added so that TCR occurrence patterns could be studied. In the later analysis, no new phenotypic data were used to find candidate immune exposures; instead, reliance was placed on TCR beta sequences and their occurrence across donors. In an earlier analysis of 587 of the donors, high-throughput TCR beta sequencing was used to judge whether each TCR beta V gene segment behaved as functional or pseudogenic. Donor age, sex, ethnicity and CMV serostatus were collected together with the repertoire data. Genome-wide SNP genotypes for about 55% of the roughly 670 donors were used in a later genetic analysis, which treated that subset as a discovery cohort. All discovery cohort repertoires had been generated on a single sequencing platform. Class I and class II HLA loci were covered by the typing at four-digit resolution. Typing coverage varied by locus: roughly 629-640 donors for A, B, C, DRB1 and DQB1; roughly 500 for DQA1; about 600 for DPA1; roughly 450 for DPB1. Roughly five DR-DQ haplotypes were treated as single units for association and clustering because of strong linkage in the cohort. On average, over 200,000 unique TCR beta nucleotide sequences were sequenced per donor among about 400 genotyped donors of the cohort, with 15% to 20% of those sequences being non-productive. Beyond this particular receptor, the publication reports: An earlier analysis of around 600 of the donors showed that most TCR beta V segments appeared in productive rearrangements either about 87% or about 30% of the time, which broadly matched IMGT annotations. The earlier analysis of about 600 of the donors excluded fewer than 20 rarely observed V segments, including chromosome 9 orphons, because counts were too low. A few of the identified cytomegalovirus-associated TCR beta chains were confirmed in vitro to be specific for cytomegalovirus antigens. For the cohort, immune exposure information was limited to CMV serostatus. The 87-base-pair reads could not distinguish some IMGT-functional V segments, including TRBV6-2 and TRBV6-3, so those segments were excluded. Presence/absence analyses assumed roughly uniform sequencing depth across donors, an assumption that may not hold. Cytomegalovirus status was reported to be diagnosed by the classifier with high specificity and sensitivity in both the original and validation cohorts. In a later analysis, the rate of TCR association differed among HLA loci, with DRB1 alleles having the most associated TCRs and HLA-C alleles having the fewest. A later genetic analysis reported fewer N-insertions in productive TCRs among donors in an Asian-associated ancestry cluster than the roughly 640-donor mean. Only TCR beta chains were sequenced in this cohort, and the absence of alpha or paired-chain data limited detectable features. Specific HLA alleles were associated with around 18,000 TCR beta sequences at a false discovery rate of 0.05 in a later analysis. Because HLA typing was unavailable for some donors at each locus, only the typed subset was used in association tests. The authors suggested that the approach could potentially be extended to other disease states and immunological phenotypes. Assigning TCR associations to individual alleles was difficult when HLA alleles, especially DR and DQ, strongly co-occurred. A further reported finding was that TCR beta sequences accurately predicted the HLA-A and HLA-B alleles for most subjects in the first cohort. In a later analysis, HLA-associated TCR beta chains were found to be more clonally expanded and to have lower generation probabilities than equally common non-associated chains. The sequencing pipeline was judged likely to have produced a cluster of highly shared sequence variants as a technical artifact. While some public TCRs were present in many individuals, most TCR sequences turned up only very rarely across donors. Most CMV-associated TCR beta chains appeared to be HLA-restricted in a later analysis, and the HLA associations seemed to be driven largely by CMV exposure. The study listed 164 TCR beta chains as associated with cytomegalovirus. Several of the top co-occurrence clusters appeared to be linked to parvovirus B19, influenza, CMV and Epstein-Barr virus, according to a later analysis. In a later genetic analysis, a missense DCLRE1C variant was associated with V-gene and J-gene trimming of TCR beta chains, and the association was replicated in an independent cohort. Correlated functional status among segregating V segments might reflect linkage disequilibrium, but an unknown experimental factor could not be ruled out.

Comment on this clone: The antigen it recognizes is unknown. It has no much larger one-base neighbor in the sample; base qualities were not kept.

The CDR3 starts with the cysteine, ends with the phenylalanine, and has 14 residues. Only the CDR3 region is kept as DNA, spanning 42 bases read in frame from base 1. Reading the germline V gene gives CDR1 SQVTM and CDR2 ANQGSEA. The cohort was made up of 666 healthy bone marrow donors. At the time of sampling, all cohort members were nominally healthy, though unrecorded immune exposures were likely present. The donor tested CMV seronegative, placing the donor among the 350 to 400 seronegative members of the cohort. Every donor gave a peripheral blood sample, and the peripheral blood mononuclear cells from that sample were used for TCR beta sequencing. The Qiagen DNeasy Blood Extraction Kit was used to extract genomic DNA from the blood cell samples. The receptor library was made with the immunoSEQ multiplex PCR assay. For the multiplex PCR, a mixture combining 60 forward primers for TCR Vbeta segments and 13 reverse primers for TCR Jbeta segments was used. A multiplex PCR assay on genomic DNA amplified the CDR3 region of rearranged TCR beta genes. The Illumina HiSeq System was used to sequence the amplified TCR beta libraries as 87-base-pair reads. Concerning the study's data processing: In a later analysis, roughly 80 million unique TCR beta chains were counted across the approximately 640 repertoires, and roughly 11 million of these chains were shared by at least two donors. A nearest-neighbor algorithm error-corrected the raw reads and collapsed the reads into unique sequences, merging closely related sequences to remove PCR and sequencing errors. To assign V, D and J gene segments, CDR3 sequences were aligned to IMGT reference sequences. For a sequence to be retained, at least a six-nucleotide match to both a V gene segment and a J gene segment was required. A rearrangement was called productive if the CDR3 had no stop codons and remained in frame with V and J, and every other rearrangement was called non-productive. Following IMGT convention, CDR3 was defined as the stretch from the second conserved V-encoded cysteine up to the conserved J-encoded phenylalanine. The earlier analysis of fewer than 700 of the donors excluded sequences that lacked an unambiguous match to a single V gene segment. An earlier analysis of a few hundred of the donors called V segments functional above 56.7% productive rearrangements and segregating when the between-donor standard deviation exceeded 5%. A statistical classification framework was built to diagnose cytomegalovirus status from the catalog of TCR beta chain sequences. In a later analysis, TCR nucleotide sequences were compared against IMGT/GENE-DB human TR gene sequences so that V and J genes could be assigned. In a later analysis, CDR3 sequences and most-parsimonious VDJ recombination scenarios were assigned using the TCRdist pipeline. In a later analysis, each TCR beta chain was defined by its CDR3 amino acid sequence together with its V-gene family, and reads without a unique V-gene family were excluded. A later analysis removed roughly 590 highly shared, low-generation-probability nucleotide sequences to deal with suspected cross-contamination and a sequencing artifact. A later analysis calculated a clonal expansion index for each public chain from normalized within-repertoire ranks of inferred template counts. A later analysis computed generation probabilities with a VDJ recombination model fitted to out-of-frame rearrangements, and checked the results against IGoR. A later analysis scored TCR-TCR, TCR-HLA and TCR-CMV co-occurrence with hypergeometric tests, applying a repertoire-size bias correction to TCR pairs. To estimate false discovery rates, a later analysis permuted the HLA or CMV assignments 20 times. In a later analysis, co-occurring TCRs were grouped using DBSCAN, with TCRdist sequence similarity added in when clustering inside HLA-allele-positive subsets. For co-occurrence clustering, repertoires with fewer than 30,000 or more than 120,000 public chains were excluded, along with roughly 5 repertoires with anomalous nucleotide sharing. The immuneACCESS repertoire file appears here via TCRdb, limited to in-frame rearrangements. These files lack a portion of the clones; in checked studies, under half of the deficit traces to unresolved V genes, and the cause of the others is not known. V, J and clone size are taken as reported in that table, and D and trimming were inferred from the DNA itself. The sample profile shows about 140,000 clones; around a tenth of them were found once. The biggest ten clones account for 1.8% of the sample.

This TCR was recovered from a male donor in good health and CMV-seronegative. The sample taken for sequencing was PBMCs. The rearrangement combines TRBV29-1 with TRBJ2-5, with TRBD2 matching 7 junction bases. The end of the DNA fits TRBJ2-7 better, so the J call may be wrong. The CDR3 region has the sequence CSVRVTSASYEQYF. The DNA reads TGCAGCGTTCGGGTCACTAGCGCCTCCTACGAGCAGTACTTC.